The clone carrying this T cell receptor (beta chain) came up once. Because the CDR3 is missing its conserved closing phenylalanine or tryptophan, this is likely a read error. This entry is derived from a study of T cells in Graves' hyperthyroidism and ophthalmopathy. The CDR3 runs to 13 residues. Germline V gene lookup returns CDR1 LNHNV and CDR2 YYDKDF (reference sequence). Trimming left V 1 base short and J 2 bases short, with 5 bases between. RNA transcripts provided the source from which TCR beta CDR3 regions were amplified. An initial round of RT-PCR targeting the TCR CDR3 relied on the HTBI primer set. TCRdb re-derived calls from the multiplex PCR reads in MiXCR, one entry per CDR3 protein. The sample gives about 640,000 distinct CDR3 sequences, 40% to 55% of which show up once; less than 9% is in the top ten.

The sequence came from an adult man with Graves' disease, either hyperthyroidism or ophthalmopathy (not recorded which). The V and J genes are TRBV15 and TRBJ2-5; D unclear. Specimen: peripheral blood or thyroid tissue (not recorded which). In DNA, the CDR3 is TGTGCCACCAGCAGAGGAAAGCAAGAGACCCAGTACATC. Protein: CATSRGKQETQYI.